The clone carrying this T cell receptor (beta chain) appeared a single time. The entry originates in a study of CDR3 diversity in severe acne. V gave up 3 bases and J gave up 12 bases, with 27 bases separating them. CDR3 size: 17 residues. CDR1 is WNHNN and CDR2 is SYGVQD in the germline V gene (reference sequence). TCRdb re-derived calls from the PCR reads in MiXCR, one entry per CDR3 protein. This table holds about 85,000 distinct CDR3 sequences, approximately 52% found once. The V call is TRBV10-1, the J call TRBJ2-1, with a possible D match to TRBD2 (7 bases). The sequence derives from a male donor in good health, serving as a control. The sequencing input was blood. CDR3 DNA sequence: TGCGCCAGCAGTGATTCAGGTCGGGCTGGGGGGGAGGGGGGGCAGTTCTTC. Translation gives CASSDSGRAGGEGGQFF.